The rows below give T cell receptor beta chains drawn from one sample of a study of beta chain features in type 1 diabetes. The method was immunoSEQ multiplex PCR; TCRdb's version includes in-frame clones alone and lacks a portion of them. Here the sample spans almost 350,000 clones, around 9.7% being singletons. The source material was central memory CD4+ T cells from blood. The receptors come from a man aged 30 to 39 with type 1 diabetes. The CDR3 runs from the conserved cysteine through the conserved F or W. Each record gives: D gene, J gene, V gene, clone size, CDR3 protein, CDR3 DNA. The D gene is left open where the match is weak. Size is stated for part of the rows, as once, few or many counts, or as a class when the clone is expanded.

d_gene: .
j_gene: TRBJ2-5
v_gene: TRBV2
abundance: .
CDR3aa: CASSGGRSETQYF
CDR3nt: TGTGCCAGCAGTGGAGGGCGTTCGGAGACCCAGTACTTC

d_gene: .
j_gene: TRBJ1-1
v_gene: TRBV6-1
abundance: few
CDR3aa: CASSEPRRGANEAFF
CDR3nt: TGTGCCAGCAGTGAACCAAGAAGGGGGGCTAATGAAGCTTTCTTT

d_gene: TRBD2
j_gene: TRBJ2-1
v_gene: TRBV27
abundance: .
CDR3aa: CASSGLAATSYNEQFF
CDR3nt: TGTGCCAGCAGTGGACTAGCGGCGACGTCCTACAATGAGCAGTTCTTC

d_gene: .
j_gene: TRBJ1-5
v_gene: TRBV28
abundance: few
CDR3aa: CASSTPEAGGRQPQHF
CDR3nt: TGTGCCAGCAGTACGCCGGAGGCAGGCGGACGTCAGCCCCAGCATTTT

d_gene: .
j_gene: TRBJ2-3
v_gene: TRBV5-1
abundance: few
CDR3aa: CASSGQGLPDTQYF
CDR3nt: TGCGCCAGCAGCGGGCAGGGCCTCCCAGATACGCAGTATTTT

d_gene: .
j_gene: TRBJ2-1
v_gene: TRBV9
abundance: few
CDR3aa: CASSPQTGIYNEQFF
CDR3nt: TGTGCCAGCAGCCCCCAGACAGGAATTTACAATGAGCAGTTCTTC

d_gene: .
j_gene: TRBJ1-2
v_gene: TRBV7-9
abundance: few
CDR3aa: CASSLEEGLFGYTF
CDR3nt: TGTGCCAGCAGCTTAGAAGAAGGTTTGTTCGGCTACACCTTC

d_gene: TRBD2
j_gene: TRBJ2-4
v_gene: TRBV10-1
abundance: many
CDR3aa: CASSERKRGRAKNIQYF
CDR3nt: TGCGCCAGCAGTGAGCGAAAGCGGGGCCGAGCCAAAAACATTCAGTACTTC

d_gene: .
j_gene: TRBJ2-1
v_gene: TRBV5-1
abundance: .
CDR3aa: CASREVSYNEQFF
CDR3nt: TGCGCCAGCAGGGAGGTTTCCTACAATGAGCAGTTCTTC

d_gene: .
j_gene: TRBJ2-5
v_gene: TRBV7-2
abundance: .
CDR3aa: CASSSLLGETQYF
CDR3nt: TGTGCCAGCAGCTCCCTTCTGGGAGAGACCCAGTACTTC

d_gene: .
j_gene: TRBJ1-6
v_gene: TRBV5-1
abundance: .
CDR3aa: CASSLLQGDNSPLHF
CDR3nt: TGCGCCAGCAGCTTACTACAGGGTGATAATTCACCCCTCCACTTT

d_gene: TRBD1
j_gene: TRBJ1-2
v_gene: TRBV23-1
abundance: few
CDR3aa: CASSQDRGSHGYTF
CDR3nt: TGCGCCAGCAGTCAAGACAGGGGGAGCCATGGCTACACCTTC

d_gene: .
j_gene: TRBJ2-2
v_gene: TRBV25-1
abundance: few
CDR3aa: CASSEFSGELFF
CDR3nt: TGTGCCAGCAGTGAATTTTCCGGGGAGCTGTTTTTT

d_gene: .
j_gene: TRBJ2-7
v_gene: TRBV28
abundance: few
CDR3aa: CASKQGLTYEQYF
CDR3nt: TGTGCCAGTAAACAGGGCCTAACCTACGAGCAGTACTTC

d_gene: TRBD2
j_gene: TRBJ2-7
v_gene: TRBV9
abundance: .
CDR3aa: CASSAARASGTYEQYF
CDR3nt: TGTGCCAGCAGCGCCGCAAGGGCTAGCGGAACCTACGAGCAGTACTTC

d_gene: .
j_gene: TRBJ2-2
v_gene: TRBV5-1
abundance: .
CDR3aa: CASGQGQSLNTGELFF
CDR3nt: TGCGCCAGCGGCCAAGGACAGTCCTTAAACACCGGGGAGCTGTTTTTT

d_gene: .
j_gene: TRBJ2-3
v_gene: TRBV5-1
abundance: .
CDR3aa: CASSVVPGASTDTQYF
CDR3nt: TGCGCCAGCAGCGTTGTCCCGGGGGCTAGCACAGATACGCAGTATTTT

d_gene: .
j_gene: TRBJ2-3
v_gene: TRBV7-2
abundance: .
CDR3aa: CASSLDGTDTQYF
CDR3nt: TGTGCCAGCAGCTTAGATGGCACAGATACGCAGTATTTT

d_gene: TRBD1
j_gene: TRBJ1-2
v_gene: TRBV5-6
abundance: few
CDR3aa: CASSPQGARGYTF
CDR3nt: TGTGCCAGCAGCCCACAGGGGGCGAGGGGCTACACCTTC

d_gene: .
j_gene: TRBJ2-5
v_gene: TRBV10-1
abundance: .
CDR3aa: CASSETYQETQYF
CDR3nt: TGCGCCAGCAGTGAGACTTATCAAGAGACCCAGTACTTC

d_gene: TRBD1
j_gene: TRBJ1-1
v_gene: TRBV29-1
abundance: .
CDR3aa: CSGGQGNTEAFF
CDR3nt: TGCAGCGGTGGACAGGGGAACACTGAAGCTTTCTTT

d_gene: TRBD1
j_gene: TRBJ2-2
v_gene: TRBV7-2
abundance: few
CDR3aa: CASSRQGSRDGELFF
CDR3nt: TGTGCCAGCAGCCGACAGGGTAGTCGTGACGGGGAGCTGTTTTTT

d_gene: .
j_gene: TRBJ2-2
v_gene: TRBV6-5
abundance: few
CDR3aa: CASSSGFTGELFF
CDR3nt: TGTGCCAGCAGTTCGGGGTTCACCGGGGAGCTGTTTTTT

d_gene: .
j_gene: TRBJ2-5
v_gene: TRBV5-6
abundance: few
CDR3aa: CASSLVGEKETQYF
CDR3nt: TGTGCCAGCAGCTTGGTGGGGGAGAAAGAGACCCAGTACTTC

d_gene: .
j_gene: TRBJ2-1
v_gene: TRBV5-1
abundance: .
CDR3aa: CASSPDYNEQFF
CDR3nt: TGCGCCAGCAGCCCCGATTACAATGAGCAGTTCTTC

d_gene: .
j_gene: TRBJ2-7
v_gene: TRBV4-3
abundance: .
CDR3aa: CASSQDFGEQYF
CDR3nt: TGCGCCAGCAGCCAAGATTTCGGCGAGCAGTACTTC

d_gene: TRBD1
j_gene: TRBJ2-6
v_gene: TRBV13
abundance: .
CDR3aa: CASSAWGQGVSGANVLTF
CDR3nt: TGTGCCAGCAGCGCCTGGGGACAGGGGGTATCTGGGGCCAACGTCCTGACTTTC

d_gene: .
j_gene: TRBJ1-6
v_gene: TRBV30
abundance: few
CDR3aa: CALGTTAVSPLHF
CDR3nt: TGTGCCCTGGGGACGACCGCGGTTTCACCCCTCCACTTT

d_gene: .
j_gene: TRBJ1-5
v_gene: TRBV6-1
abundance: .
CDR3aa: CASNLNGVQPQHF
CDR3nt: TGTGCCAGCAATCTAAACGGGGTACAGCCCCAGCATTTT

d_gene: TRBD1
j_gene: TRBJ2-1
v_gene: TRBV25-1
abundance: few
CDR3aa: CASRRTGGDAKGEQFF
CDR3nt: TGTGCCAGCAGACGGACAGGGGGCGATGCTAAGGGTGAGCAGTTCTTC

d_gene: .
j_gene: TRBJ1-1
v_gene: TRBV5-1
abundance: .
CDR3aa: CASSLGTKNTEAFF
CDR3nt: TGCGCCAGCAGCCTCGGGACAAAGAACACTGAAGCTTTCTTT

d_gene: .
j_gene: TRBJ1-2
v_gene: TRBV28
abundance: few
CDR3aa: CASSRQDRAYGYTF
CDR3nt: TGTGCCAGCAGTCGACAGGACAGAGCTTATGGCTACACCTTC

d_gene: .
j_gene: TRBJ2-7
v_gene: TRBV6-5
abundance: few
CDR3aa: CASSYSRGAREQYF
CDR3nt: TGTGCCAGCAGTTACTCGAGGGGGGCGCGGGAGCAGTACTTC

d_gene: TRBD2
j_gene: TRBJ2-3
v_gene: TRBV7-9
abundance: .
CDR3aa: CASSPFRRGGPDTQYF
CDR3nt: TGTGCCAGCAGCCCTTTTAGGCGGGGGGGCCCGGATACGCAGTATTTT

d_gene: .
j_gene: TRBJ2-7
v_gene: TRBV2
abundance: .
CDR3aa: CASSEAGIYEQYF
CDR3nt: TGTGCCAGCAGTGAAGCAGGGATCTACGAGCAGTACTTC

d_gene: .
j_gene: TRBJ2-3
v_gene: TRBV7-2
abundance: many
CDR3aa: CASSSRDATDTQYF
CDR3nt: TGTGCCAGCAGCTCCCGGGACGCCACAGATACGCAGTATTTT

d_gene: .
j_gene: TRBJ1-5
v_gene: TRBV9
abundance: .
CDR3aa: CASSPAQIDQPQHF
CDR3nt: TGTGCCAGCAGCCCCGCGCAGATTGATCAGCCCCAGCATTTT

d_gene: TRBD2
j_gene: TRBJ2-5
v_gene: TRBV11-2
abundance: .
CDR3aa: CASSSGLAGGEETQYF
CDR3nt: TGTGCCAGCAGCTCGGGACTAGCGGGGGGAGAAGAGACCCAGTACTTC

d_gene: .
j_gene: TRBJ2-1
v_gene: TRBV7-8
abundance: .
CDR3aa: CASSLDVWEQFF
CDR3nt: TGTGCCAGCAGCTTAGACGTTTGGGAGCAGTTCTTC

d_gene: TRBD1
j_gene: TRBJ1-2
v_gene: TRBV6-6
abundance: .
CDR3aa: CASSDRENGYTF
CDR3nt: TGTGCCAGCAGTGACAGGGAAAATGGCTACACCTTC

d_gene: TRBD2
j_gene: TRBJ2-7
v_gene: TRBV11-2
abundance: .
CDR3aa: CASSLGTSGDPVNF
CDR3nt: TGTGCCAGCAGCTTAGGGACTAGCGGGGACCCGGTGAACTTC

d_gene: .
j_gene: TRBJ1-2
v_gene: TRBV10-1
abundance: .
CDR3aa: CASSPTIGDPYGYTF
CDR3nt: TGCGCCAGCAGTCCGACGATAGGGGACCCCTATGGCTACACCTTC

d_gene: TRBD2
j_gene: TRBJ2-3
v_gene: TRBV28
abundance: .
CDR3aa: CASSPGTSGGAWVF
CDR3nt: TGTGCCAGCAGCCCAGGGACTAGCGGGGGCGCATGGGTATTT

d_gene: TRBD1
j_gene: TRBJ1-2
v_gene: TRBV28
abundance: .
CDR3aa: CASSSGQGDGYTF
CDR3nt: TGTGCCAGCAGTTCTGGACAGGGGGATGGCTACACCTTC

d_gene: .
j_gene: TRBJ2-3
v_gene: TRBV30
abundance: .
CDR3aa: CAWSGFRADTQYF
CDR3nt: TGTGCCTGGAGTGGGTTTAGGGCAGATACGCAGTATTTT

d_gene: .
j_gene: TRBJ2-1
v_gene: TRBV5-4
abundance: few
CDR3aa: CASSFTAYNEQFF
CDR3nt: TGTGCCAGCAGCTTTACCGCATACAATGAGCAGTTCTTC

d_gene: .
j_gene: TRBJ2-7
v_gene: TRBV20-1
abundance: few
CDR3aa: CSAKDRYEQYF
CDR3nt: TGCAGTGCTAAGGACCGCTACGAGCAGTACTTC

d_gene: .
j_gene: TRBJ1-6
v_gene: TRBV7-9
abundance: .
CDR3aa: CASSLASHREVSPLHF
CDR3nt: TGTGCCAGCAGCTTAGCGAGTCACCGCGAAGTTTCACCCCTCCACTTT

d_gene: TRBD1
j_gene: TRBJ2-7
v_gene: TRBV5-6
abundance: few
CDR3aa: CASSVPTGTGHEQYF
CDR3nt: TGTGCCAGCAGCGTTCCGACAGGGACAGGACACGAGCAGTACTTC

d_gene: .
j_gene: TRBJ2-1
v_gene: TRBV6-6
abundance: few
CDR3aa: CASRESGAAGYNEQFF
CDR3nt: TGTGCCAGCAGGGAGTCAGGGGCGGCGGGTTACAATGAGCAGTTCTTC

d_gene: .
j_gene: TRBJ1-3
v_gene: TRBV6-5
abundance: .
CDR3aa: CASSRDNRGNTIYF
CDR3nt: TGTGCCAGCAGTCGGGACAACCGTGGAAACACCATATATTTT

d_gene: .
j_gene: TRBJ2-5
v_gene: TRBV20-1
abundance: .
CDR3aa: CSTGVETQYF
CDR3nt: TGCAGTACGGGGGTGGAGACCCAGTACTTC

d_gene: .
j_gene: TRBJ2-2
v_gene: TRBV21-1
abundance: many
CDR3aa: CASSSPGGELFF
CDR3nt: TGTGCCAGCAGCTCCCCCGGCGGGGAGCTGTTTTTT

d_gene: .
j_gene: TRBJ1-1
v_gene: TRBV18
abundance: many
CDR3aa: CASSPLVRTEAFF
CDR3nt: TGTGCCAGCTCACCACTGGTACGCACTGAAGCTTTCTTT

d_gene: .
j_gene: TRBJ1-2
v_gene: TRBV28
abundance: few
CDR3aa: CASSLSGYGYTF
CDR3nt: TGTGCCAGCAGTTTATCAGGGTATGGCTACACCTTC